Listed below are T cell receptor beta chains from one sample, sequenced in a study of OX40 agonist ivuxolimab in advanced cancers. TCRdb keeps only in-frame clones here, not all; method: immunoSEQ multiplex PCR. The sample carries roughly 64,000 clones, about 90% recorded once. The specimen was CD4+ or CD8+ T cells sorted from blood, collected in a trial of the OX40 agonist ivuxolimab. These receptors came from an adult with an advanced solid tumor such as melanoma, head and neck, liver or kidney cancer. The CDR3 runs from the conserved cysteine through the conserved F or W. A D gene is named only where the DNA matches it firmly. Not all rows give a size; the values are once, few, many and, for expanded clones, a class.

d_call | clone_size | j_call | v_call | cdr3_aa | cdr3_nt
TRBD2 | . | TRBJ2-1 | TRBV5-1 | CASSLSGTSGNEQFF | TGCGCCAGCAGCTTGAGTGGGACTAGCGGGAATGAGCAGTTCTTC
. | . | TRBJ2-2 | TRBV6-5 | CASSYWDQGTGELFF | TGTGCCAGCAGTTATTGGGATCAGGGAACCGGGGAGCTGTTTTTT
TRBD1 | . | TRBJ2-1 | TRBV19 | CASSMGWDRAYNEQFF | TGTGCCAGTAGTATGGGATGGGACAGGGCCTACAATGAGCAGTTCTTC
. | . | TRBJ2-7 | TRBV6-4 | CASSVGPGNYEQYF | TGTGCCAGCAGTGTAGGTCCCGGGAACTACGAGCAGTACTTC
. | . | TRBJ2-3 | TRBV27 | CASRTQASWMYTDTQYF | TGTGCCAGCCGGACCCAAGCCTCGTGGATGTACACAGATACGCAGTATTTT
. | . | TRBJ2-5 | TRBV5-1 | CASRTGGRETQYF | TGCGCCAGCCGGACCGGGGGTCGGGAGACCCAGTACTTC
TRBD2 | . | TRBJ2-2 | TRBV19 | CASSQIAGRTGELFF | TGTGCCAGTAGCCAAATAGCGGGACGCACCGGGGAGCTGTTTTTT
. | . | TRBJ2-7 | TRBV7-6 | CASSLDTATYEQYF | TGTGCCAGCAGCTTAGATACAGCAACCTACGAGCAGTACTTC
. | . | TRBJ1-6 | TRBV28 | CASTSGQSPLHF | TGTGCCAGCACGTCGGGGCAGTCACCCCTCCACTTT
TRBD2 | . | TRBJ2-5 | TRBV4-2 | CASSTLSLQAGGETQYF | TGTGCCAGCAGCACCCTCTCGTTGCAAGCGGGAGGTGAGACCCAGTACTTC
. | . | TRBJ2-2 | TRBV6-6 | CASSYGAGNTGELFF | TGTGCCAGCAGTTACGGAGCGGGTAACACCGGGGAGCTGTTTTTT
. | . | TRBJ2-7 | TRBV11-2 | CASSLASGPAYEQYF | TGTGCCAGCAGCTTAGCCAGCGGGCCTGCGTACGAGCAGTACTTC
TRBD1 | . | TRBJ2-1 | TRBV2 | CASRAATGGSEQFF | TGTGCCAGCAGAGCCGCAACAGGGGGGAGTGAGCAGTTCTTC
. | . | TRBJ1-2 | TRBV19 | CASSRSSYGYTF | TGTGCCAGTTCGCGGTCCTCCTATGGCTACACCTTC
. | . | TRBJ1-1 | TRBV12-5 | CASGLGVNTEAFF | TGTGCTAGTGGTTTAGGGGTGAACACTGAAGCTTTCTTT
TRBD2 | . | TRBJ2-2 | TRBV5-1 | CASSFQLAANTGELFF | TGCGCCAGCAGCTTCCAACTAGCGGCGAACACCGGGGAGCTGTTTTTT
. | . | TRBJ2-1 | TRBV30 | CAWNGGGGEQFF | TGTGCCTGGAATGGGGGAGGCGGGGAGCAGTTCTTC
. | . | TRBJ2-5 | TRBV28 | CATIRREPRETQYF | TGTGCCACCATTCGGCGGGAACCGCGGGAGACCCAGTACTTC
. | . | TRBJ1-1 | TRBV9 | CASSVNTLNTEAFF | TGTGCCAGCAGCGTAAACACGTTGAACACTGAAGCTTTCTTT
. | . | TRBJ2-7 | TRBV30 | CAWDQGFYEQYF | TGTGCCTGGGACCAGGGGTTCTACGAGCAGTACTTC
. | . | TRBJ2-1 | TRBV9 | CASSVHQDPSVYNEQFF | TGTGCCAGCAGCGTCCACCAGGACCCCTCGGTCTACAATGAGCAGTTCTTC
. | . | TRBJ2-7 | TRBV5-4 | CASSLVNRDEQYF | TGTGCCAGCAGCTTGGTGAACCGGGACGAGCAGTACTTC
TRBD2 | . | TRBJ2-3 | TRBV30 | CAWNPGLADTQYF | TGTGCCTGGAACCCGGGACTAGCAGATACGCAGTATTTT
. | . | TRBJ2-5 | TRBV6-1 | CASSEVAASVTQYF | TGTGCCAGCAGTGAAGTGGCAGCTTCGGTGACCCAGTACTTC
TRBD2 | . | TRBJ2-4 | TRBV6-5 | CASSSPGGGLYF | TGTGCCAGCAGTTCCCCCGGGGGGGGTTTGTACTTC
. | . | TRBJ2-1 | TRBV28 | CASSGAGRNEQFF | TGTGCCAGCAGTGGGGCGGGGAGGAATGAGCAGTTCTTC
TRBD2 | . | TRBJ2-3 | TRBV7-3 | CASSSGLAGAAQYF | TGTGCCAGCAGCTCCGGACTAGCGGGAGCTGCGCAGTATTTT
. | . | TRBJ2-5 | TRBV18 | CASSRDFKETQYF | TGTGCCAGCTCTCGGGACTTTAAAGAGACCCAGTACTTC
TRBD1 | few | TRBJ1-1 | TRBV30 | CAWSPTGGAWTEAFF | TGTGCCTGGAGTCCCACAGGGGGCGCGTGGACTGAAGCTTTCTTT
. | . | TRBJ1-1 | TRBV7-3 | CASSFGGLNTEAFF | TGTGCCAGCAGCTTCGGGGGCCTGAACACTGAAGCTTTCTTT
TRBD2 | . | TRBJ2-3 | TRBV9 | CASSVVLAGGADTQYF | TGTGCCAGCAGCGTCGTACTAGCGGGAGGGGCAGATACGCAGTATTTT
. | . | TRBJ2-1 | TRBV19 | CASEGPYNEQFF | TGTGCCAGTGAAGGACCCTACAATGAGCAGTTCTTC
TRBD2 | . | TRBJ2-3 | TRBV11-3 | CASSLGVAAGGAGDTQYF | TGTGCCAGCAGCTTAGGTGTAGCAGCGGGAGGCGCGGGAGATACGCAGTATTTT
. | . | TRBJ2-7 | TRBV5-6 | CASSGLRDEQYF | TGTGCCAGCAGCGGATTGAGGGACGAGCAGTACTTC
. | . | TRBJ2-1 | TRBV11-2 | CASSSRPPGLALYNEQFF | TGTGCCAGCAGCTCCAGACCTCCGGGCTTAGCCCTCTACAATGAGCAGTTCTTC
. | . | TRBJ1-1 | TRBV9 | CASSPRYAGSEAFF | TGTGCCAGCAGCCCTCGTTACGCGGGGTCTGAAGCTTTCTTT
. | . | TRBJ2-3 | TRBV4-2 | CASSQDRTDTQYF | TGTGCCAGCAGCCAAGATAGGACAGATACGCAGTATTTT
. | once | TRBJ2-5 | TRBV30 | CAWSSRGGGETQYF | TGTGCCTGGAGTTCCAGGGGCGGGGGCGAGACCCAGTACTTC
. | . | TRBJ2-7 | TRBV28 | CASSLVQSSYEQYF | TGTGCCAGCAGTTTGGTCCAAAGCTCCTACGAGCAGTACTTC
TRBD2 | . | TRBJ2-1 | TRBV30 | CAWSGSGRILYNEQFF | TGTGCCTGGAGTGGTAGCGGGAGGATCCTTTACAATGAGCAGTTCTTC
. | . | TRBJ2-5 | TRBV28 | CASSLSGIKGETQYF | TGTGCCAGCAGTTTATCGGGGATCAAGGGGGAGACCCAGTACTTC
. | . | TRBJ1-1 | TRBV29-1 | CSVEAGRAFF | TGCAGCGTTGAAGCAGGGAGGGCTTTCTTT
. | . | TRBJ2-5 | TRBV9 | CASTPSTNQETQYF | TGTGCCAGCACCCCGTCGACCAACCAAGAGACCCAGTACTTC
TRBD1 | . | TRBJ1-4 | TRBV28 | CASSSLGQGRDEKLFF | TGTGCCAGCAGTTCTCTGGGACAGGGGCGGGATGAAAAACTGTTTTTT
. | . | TRBJ2-3 | TRBV11-2 | CASSSTGVPSTDTQYF | TGTGCCAGCAGCTCAACCGGGGTCCCAAGCACAGATACGCAGTATTTT
. | once | TRBJ2-3 | TRBV28 | CASSLGVGTQYF | TGTGCCAGCAGTTTAGGAGTGGGGACGCAGTATTTT
TRBD1 | . | TRBJ2-5 | TRBV7-2 | CASSRRDRGPETQYF | TGTGCCAGCAGCCGACGGGACAGGGGCCCAGAGACCCAGTACTTC
TRBD1 | . | TRBJ1-3 | TRBV7-9 | CASSLQGGSGNTIYF | TGTGCCAGCAGCTTACAGGGGGGCTCTGGAAACACCATATATTTT